One sample yielded the 3 T cell receptor beta chains listed below, sequenced in a study of cytomegalovirus exposure and HLA in healthy donors. PCR primers comprised 60 Vbeta and 13 Jbeta primers. Method: immunoSEQ multiplex PCR; TCRdb's copy keeps in-frame clones and lacks some. The data show around 160,000 clones, about three quarters seen once. Sequencing was done on a sample of PBMCs. The receptor set was obtained from a man aged 35 to 55 in good health and CMV-seropositive.

The V call is TRBV7-2, the J call TRBJ2-3; D perhaps matches TRBD2 (6 bases). The germline V and J ends were trimmed by 6 bases and 0 bases, with 13 bases remaining between them. Germline CDR1 and CDR2: SGHTA and FQGNSA. CDR3 length: 15 amino acids. In DNA form, the CDR3 reads TGTGCCAGCAGTTTTAGCGGAGCTAGCACAGATACGCAGTATTTT. This translates into CASSFSGASTDTQYF. The full variable domain, its missing parts supplied by reference TRBV7-2 and TRBJ2-3, is GAGVSQSPSNKVTEKGKDVELRCDPISGHTALYWYRQSLGQGLEFLIYFQGNSAPDKSGLPSDRFSAERTGGSVSTLTIQRTQQEDSAVYLCASSFSGASTDTQYFGPGTRLTVL.

The rearrangement links TRBV9 to TRBJ2-1; 10 bases agree with TRBD2. Germline values: CDR1 SGDLS, CDR2 YYNGEE. V shed 2 bases and J 9 bases; nucleotides not matched to a gene: 8. The CDR3 extends over 15 amino acids. The CDR3 region has the DNA TGTGCCAGCAGCGTTCGAGCGGGAGGGCTTACTGAGCAGTTCTTC. It specifies CASSVRAGGLTEQFF.

The CDR3 reads CASSLGGSAGNTIYF. The CDR3 DNA sequence: TGTGCCAGCAGCTTAGGCGGCAGCGCTGGAAACACCATATATTTT. The chain has TRBV7-2 and TRBJ1-3; unclear D gene. Germline CDR1 SGHTA, CDR2 FQGNSA. V was trimmed by 1 base and J by 2 bases, leaving 9 bases between them. CDR3 length: 15 residues.